The subject of this entry is one T cell receptor beta chain. This specimen comes from a study of blood T cell repertoires in COVID-19. As for the study in general: Spain, Italy and the United States supplied samples that represented acute and convalescent COVID-19. PBMCs, B-cell-depleted T cells, or T cells were the source of the cDNA or gDNA that made up the material.

Original processing notes: Amplified reference gene primers provided the basis for estimating nucleated cell counts. Only in-frame clones appear in the TCRdb table, and some are missing; sequencing was by immunoSEQ multiplex PCR. The V and J calls and clone size come from that table; D and trimming were worked out from the DNA. Here the sample spans under 60,000 clones, about 76% being singletons. Losses at the gene ends were 5 bases for V and 2 bases for J; bases not matched to a gene: 6. From germline, CDR1 is LNHDA and CDR2 SQIVND (reference sequence). The CDR3 consists of 15 residues. This TCR came from a human donor with active or convalescent COVID-19. The donor label of this sample is uncertain. The chain combines TRBV19 with TRBJ2-3; 8 bases are a match to TRBD2. Sequences were obtained from peripheral blood. This CDR3 is CASSPGGTNTDTQYF. The CDR3 region has the DNA TGTGCCAGTAGTCCGGGAGGGACCAACACAGATACGCAGTATTTT.